These 11 T cell receptor beta chains share one sample of origin, sequenced in a study of a mutant IDH1 vaccine in newly diagnosed glioma. Time point described: week 47, end of study. Every single dose of the vaccine, 300 ug of mutant IDH1 20-mer peptide, came with topical imiquimod. Clones were sequenced by immunoSEQ multiplex PCR, and TCRdb holds only the in-frame ones, with some missing. This sample has tens of thousands of clones, with over 70% found just once. These TCRs' antigens remain unknown. The input for sequencing was PBMCs, taken from a glioma patient whose treatment included an IDH1 peptide vaccine. Source of these receptors: a man aged 45-65 years with glioma.

This chain connects TRBV10-3 to TRBJ2-7, with 10 bases that match TRBD2. V lost 4 bases, J lost 4 bases, and 1 base stayed unmatched. This CDR3 region has 13 residues. From germline, CDR1 is ENHRY and CDR2 SYGVKD. The CDR3 is CAISGLAGYEQYF. CDR3 sequence (DNA): TGTGCCATCAGTGGACTAGCGGGTTACGAGCAGTACTTC.

This sequence joins TRBV11-2 and TRBJ1-5; D gene ambiguous. In germline, CDR1 is SGHAT, CDR2 FQNNGV. Trimming removed 5 bases from V and 4 bases from J, with 9 bases in between. The CDR3 runs 13 residues. The DNA for the CDR3 is TGTGCCAGCAGCAGGGATTTAAATCAGCCCCAGCATTTT. It specifies CASSRDLNQPQHF.

A single count supports this clone. The chain couples TRBV10-3 to TRBJ2-7, with 7 bases identical to TRBD1. V shed 4 bases, J shed 6 bases, and the junction held 3 bases outside the gene matches. CDR1 and CDR2 from the germline V gene are ENHRY and SYGVKD. The CDR3 is made up of 12 amino acids. The DNA of the CDR3 is TGTGCCATCAGTGGACAGGGTGCCGAGCAGTACTTC. As protein: CAISGQGAEQYF.

The chain is built from TRBV14 and TRBJ1-6; D possibly corresponds to TRBD1 (5 bases). The V end was cut by 4 bases, the J end by 10 bases, with 14 bases between. The CDR3 extends over 14 amino acids. The germline V gene encodes CDR1 SGHDN and CDR2 FVKESK. In DNA form, the CDR3 reads TGTGCCAGCAGCCCGGGCCCCGGGGGATCACCCCTCCACTTT. This gives the protein CASSPGPGGSPLHF.

The chain has TRBV4-3 and TRBJ1-1, with D unclear. Per germline, CDR1 LGHNA and CDR2 YSLEER. Trimming shortened V by 0 bases and J by 3 bases, and 11 bases separated the two germline ends. The CDR3 spans 15 residues. In DNA, the CDR3 is TGCGCCAGCAGCCAAGACGCAGAGGCCTACACTGAAGCTTTCTTT. It codes for CASSQDAEAYTEAFF.

The J gene is TRBJ2-2, the V gene TRBV30, with TRBD2 identical over 13 bases. Germline trimming cut 2 bases from V and 3 bases from J; bases unmatched to any gene: 0. The V gene's germline CDR1 is GTSNPN and CDR2 SVGIG (reference sequence). This CDR3 has 15 residues. The CDR3 DNA is TGTGCCTGGAGTACTAGCGGGGGGGACACCGGGGAGCTGTTTTTT. This gives the protein CAWSTSGGDTGELFF.

This chain connects TRBV18 to TRBJ2-7; D gene unclear. The V end lost 6 bases, the J end lost 1 base, and 4 bases lay between the germline ends. The CDR3 has 11 residues. CDR1 is KGHSH, CDR2 LQKENI, per germline. The DNA for the CDR3 is TGTGCCAGCTCTCTGTCCTACGAGCAGTACTTC. Translation gives CASSLSYEQYF.

The V and J genes are TRBV7-2 and TRBJ1-1; 7 bases agree with TRBD1. The V segment lost 5 bases and the J segment 8 bases; nucleotides outside the gene matches: 8. The germline V gene encodes CDR1 SGHTA and CDR2 FQGNSA. The CDR3 loop spans 13 amino acids. DNA of the CDR3: TGTGCCAGCAGCGTGACGACAGGGTTGGAAGCTTTCTTT. It translates to CASSVTTGLEAFF.

The gene calls are TRBV19 and TRBJ2-7, with D possibly matching TRBD2 (6 bases). Trimming cost V 3 bases and J 0 bases, with 12 bases left between them. CDR1 and CDR2 from the germline V gene are LNHDA and SQIVND (reference sequence). There are 15 residues in the CDR3. Here the CDR3 DNA reads TGTGCCAGTAGTATTTCCCCCGGGAGCTCCTACGAGCAGTACTTC. This gives the protein CASSISPGSSYEQYF.

CDR3 DNA sequence: TGTGCCAGCACCCAGGGTCTGAACACTGAAGCTTTCTTT. It specifies CASTQGLNTEAFF. This chain links TRBV11-2 with TRBJ1-1; possible D gene TRBD1, 5 bases. Trimming cost V 7 bases and J 0 bases, with 9 bases left between them. Germline assignment: CDR1 SGHAT and CDR2 FQNNGV. This CDR3 spans 13 amino acids.

The gene calls are TRBV7-9 and TRBJ2-4; TRBD2 is a possible D gene (5 bases). The CDR3 runs 16 residues. The germline V and J ends were trimmed by 5 bases and 0 bases, with 14 bases remaining between them. The germline V gene has CDR1 SEHNR and CDR2 FQNEAQ (reference sequence). CDR3 region: CASSPPGIIAKNIQYF. CDR3 sequence (DNA): TGTGCCAGCAGCCCTCCGGGGATTATAGCCAAAAACATTCAGTACTTC.